This TCR beta chain stems from a study of T-cell memory formation after mild COVID-19. General study results and limits: Largely, contracting CD4+ clones fell within CM and EM, and contracting CD8+ clones within EMRA.

One entry per CDR3 protein results from TCRdb running MiXCR on the 5' RACE reads. Among about 290,000 distinct CDR3 sequences listed, more than 15% were seen once. The sample holds a few counts of this clonotype. What it recognizes is unknown. Sequenced: PBMCs or a T cell subset sorted from them (not recorded which). This clonotype was sampled from a man between 18 and 35 years old who had mild COVID-19 (a few samples of this study predate the infection). Cell type and time point are not known.

As DNA, the CDR3 is TGTGCCAGCAGAGGGGACAGGAGAGAGCAGTTCTTC. Translating it yields CASRGDRREQFF. The chain uses TRBV6-5 and TRBJ2-1; TRBD1 agrees at 8 bases. The CDR3 has 12 amino acids. The germline CDR1 and CDR2 sequences are MNHEY and SVGAGI. V trimming: 6 bases; J trimming: 10 bases; junction bases outside the gene matches: 5.